One sample yielded the 18 T cell receptor beta chains listed below, sequenced in a study of T-cell memory formation after mild COVID-19. TCRdb re-called the 5' RACE reads with MiXCR, one entry per CDR3 protein. Here the sample spans approximately 270,000 distinct CDR3 sequences, around 15% being singletons. The sequencing input was PBMCs or a T cell subset sorted from them (not recorded which). The receptors stem from a young man who had mild COVID-19 (a few samples of this study predate the infection). Cell type and time point are not known.

In its sample, this clonotype was seen a few times. This chain uses TRBV10-3 with TRBJ2-2; no clear D. Trimming removed 5 bases from V and 0 bases from J, with 10 bases in between. The CDR3 extends over 15 amino acids. CDR1 is ENHRY, CDR2 SYGVKD, per germline. As DNA, the CDR3 is TGTGCCATCAGTTCCGGACCCCCGAACACCGGGGAGCTGTTTTTT. Encoded protein: CAISSGPPNTGELFF.

V and J are TRBV6-5 and TRBJ1-2; D is unresolved. The CDR3 runs 15 residues. Germline V gene lookup returns CDR1 MNHEY and CDR2 SVGAGI. Trimming removed 2 bases from V and 4 bases from J, with 14 bases in between. The CDR3 here is CASSYGKAPSYGYTF. CDR3 sequence (DNA): TGTGCCAGCAGTTACGGGAAGGCCCCCTCCTATGGCTACACCTTC.

V usage is TRBV14 and J usage is TRBJ2-2; 8 nucleotides line up with TRBD2. CDR3 length: 16 amino acids. J lost 3 bases, V lost 4 bases, and 7 bases had no gene match. The germline CDR1 and CDR2 sequences are SGHDN and FVKESK. CDR3 sequence reads: CASSLIGREDTGELFF. The CDR3, as DNA: TGTGCCAGCAGCCTAATCGGGAGGGAAGACACCGGGGAGCTGTTTTTT. Full variable domain (remainder filled in from reference TRBV14 and TRBJ2-2): EAGVTQFPSHSVIEKGQTVTLRCDPISGHDNLYWYRRVMGKEIKFLLHFVKESKQDESGMPNNRFLAERTGGTYSTLKVQPAELEDSGVYFCASSLIGREDTGELFFGEGSRLTVL.

The V gene is TRBV6-4, the J gene TRBJ2-3, with 7 bases matching TRBD2. J was trimmed by 3 bases and V by 4 bases; bases with no gene match: 7. The CDR3 extends over 15 amino acids. The V gene's germline CDR1 is MRHNA and CDR2 SNTAGT. The CDR3 sequence is CASSAGGSGTDTQYF. CDR3 sequence (DNA): TGTGCCAGCAGTGCCGGGGGGTCAGGGACAGATACGCAGTATTTT.

The genes are TRBV6-5 and TRBJ1-6; D ambiguous. This CDR3 has 14 residues. Trimming took 9 bases from V and 3 from J, leaving 12 bases between them. Germline values: CDR1 MNHEY, CDR2 SVGAGI. CDR3 in amino acids: CASRNGVYNSPLHF. The CDR3 DNA reads TGTGCCAGTAGAAATGGGGTCTATAATTCACCCCTCCACTTT.

The chain is built from TRBV11-2 and TRBJ2-1; perhaps D is TRBD1 or TRBD2 (5 bases each). Germline CDR1 is SGHAT and CDR2 is FQNNGV. Trimming removed 2 bases at V and 2 bases at J, with 10 bases between. The CDR3 covers 15 residues. CDR3 sequence: CASSLMQGAYNEQFF. As DNA, the CDR3 is TGTGCCAGCAGCTTAATGCAGGGAGCCTACAATGAGCAGTTCTTC.

This rearrangement joins TRBV6-2 or TRBV6-3 to TRBJ2-2; D is undetermined. The germline CDR1 and CDR2 sequences are MNHEY and SVGEGT. This CDR3 spans 16 amino acids. Trimming left V 3 bases short and J 0 bases short, with 11 bases between. The DNA for the CDR3 is TGTGCCAGCAGTTATTATCGTCACTCGAACACCGGGGAGCTGTTTTTT. Its translation: CASSYYRHSNTGELFF.

The CDR3 nucleotides read TGTGCCAGCAGCGAAACGGGTAGGGTCGGCTCCTACAATGAGCAGTTCTTC. Translated, it gives CASSETGRVGSYNEQFF. V and J are TRBV11-1 and TRBJ2-1; D not certain. Germline assignment: CDR1 SGHAT and CDR2 FQDESV (reference sequence). V was clipped by 5 bases and J by 0 bases, with 17 bases between them. There are 17 residues in the CDR3.

Remarks on this clonotype: The junction differs from germline at one of its ends, possibly a read error. This chain uses TRBV20-1 with TRBJ2-5; D could derive from TRBD1 or TRBD2 (5 bases each). The CDR3 consists of 15 residues. From germline, CDR1 is DFQATT and CDR2 SNEGSKA (reference sequence). In nucleotides, the CDR3 is TGCAGCGCTAGACCAGGGACGATGTACCAAGAGACCCAGTACTTC. Translated, it gives CSARPGTMYQETQYF.

The chain is built from TRBV9 and TRBJ2-1, with D perhaps matching TRBD1 (6 bases). The CDR3 is made up of 14 amino acids. Germline V gene sequence: CDR1 SGDLS, CDR2 YYNGEE. Deletions cut 0 bases from V and 4 bases from J, with 8 bases between. The CDR3 nucleotides are TGTGCCAGCAGCGTAGCCGGGACATACAATGAGCAGTTCTTC. This codes for CASSVAGTYNEQFF.

The rearrangement uses TRBV5-1 and TRBJ1-1; perhaps TRBD1 as D (6 bases). In germline, CDR1 is SGHRS, CDR2 YFSETQ. Trimming stripped 4 bases from V and 5 bases from J, with 15 bases between. The CDR3 sequence is 14 residues long. The CDR3 spells CASSPRGGRTEAFF. The CDR3 region has the DNA TGCGCCAGCAGCCCCAGAGGGGGGAGGACTGAAGCTTTCTTT. The entire variable domain, with the rest obtained from reference TRBV5-1 and TRBJ1-1, is as follows: KAGVTQTPRYLIKTRGQQVTLSCSPISGHRSVSWYQQTPGQGLQFLFEYFSETQRNKGNFPGRFSGRQFSNSRSEMNVSTLELGDSALYLCASSPRGGRTEAFFGQGTRLTVV.

V is TRBV12-3 or TRBV12-4 and J is TRBJ1-5; D gene ambiguous. The CDR3 runs 13 residues. Deletions cut 3 bases from V and 11 bases from J, with 14 bases between. The DNA for the CDR3 is TGTGCCAGCAGTTTCTCTTTAACCATAACCCAGCATTTT. It encodes CASSFSLTITQHF.

The V gene is TRBV7-2, the J gene TRBJ2-5, with TRBD2 matching 7 bases. CDR3 length: 15 amino acids. Looked up from germline, CDR1 is SGHTA and CDR2 is FQGNSA. V lost 3 bases to trimming and J lost 2 bases; unmatched junction nucleotides: 6. The CDR3 spells CASSLDGGRQETQYF. In DNA, the CDR3 is TGTGCCAGCAGCTTGGACGGGGGGAGGCAAGAGACCCAGTACTTC.

The chain links TRBV18 to TRBJ1-4, with no clear D. Germline CDR1 is KGHSH and CDR2 is LQKENI. Trimming stripped 2 bases from V and 0 bases from J, with 16 bases between. The CDR3 loop spans 18 amino acids. The CDR3 reads CASSPYPSAIATNEKLFF. As DNA, the CDR3 is TGTGCCAGCTCACCATACCCATCAGCCATCGCAACTAATGAAAAACTGTTTTTT.

This clonotype was found a few times. This chain links TRBV9 with TRBJ1-2, with 9 bases that match TRBD1. The CDR3 consists of 15 residues. CDR1 and CDR2 (germline): SGDLS, YYNGEE. Unmatched junction bases numbered 9, after V lost 4 bases and J lost 5 bases. Here the CDR3 DNA reads TGTGCCAGCAGCCCGGGGACAGGGCAGGCTTATGGCTACACCTTC. Its protein is CASSPGTGQAYGYTF.

The chain links TRBV5-1 to TRBJ1-1, with TRBD1 identical over 10 bases. V was pared by 4 bases and J by 1 base, with 4 bases of the junction left unmatched. CDR1 and CDR2 from the germline V gene are SGHRS and YFSETQ. The CDR3 spans 15 residues. CDR3 sequence reads: CASSQGQGTNTEAFF. The CDR3 nucleotides read TGCGCCAGCAGCCAGGGACAGGGGACGAACACTGAAGCTTTCTTT.

The V and J genes are TRBV12-3 or TRBV12-4 and TRBJ1-6, with D unclear. The CDR3 covers 15 residues. With 4 bases removed from V and 5 bases from J, the gap between germline ends came to 12 bases. Here the CDR3 reads CASSSPRVHNSPLHF. DNA of the CDR3: TGTGCCAGCAGTTCCCCGCGGGTACATAATTCACCCCTCCACTTT.

V usage is TRBV7-8 and J usage is TRBJ2-5, with D maybe TRBD1 (6 bases). The germline V gene encodes CDR1 SGHVS and CDR2 FQNEAQ. The CDR3 contains 16 residues. The V end was cut by 5 bases, the J end by 2 bases, with 18 bases between. As DNA, the CDR3 is TGTGCCAGCAGCCCCAGGCACAGGGCCTTTCAAGAGACCCAGTACTTC. As protein: CASSPRHRAFQETQYF.